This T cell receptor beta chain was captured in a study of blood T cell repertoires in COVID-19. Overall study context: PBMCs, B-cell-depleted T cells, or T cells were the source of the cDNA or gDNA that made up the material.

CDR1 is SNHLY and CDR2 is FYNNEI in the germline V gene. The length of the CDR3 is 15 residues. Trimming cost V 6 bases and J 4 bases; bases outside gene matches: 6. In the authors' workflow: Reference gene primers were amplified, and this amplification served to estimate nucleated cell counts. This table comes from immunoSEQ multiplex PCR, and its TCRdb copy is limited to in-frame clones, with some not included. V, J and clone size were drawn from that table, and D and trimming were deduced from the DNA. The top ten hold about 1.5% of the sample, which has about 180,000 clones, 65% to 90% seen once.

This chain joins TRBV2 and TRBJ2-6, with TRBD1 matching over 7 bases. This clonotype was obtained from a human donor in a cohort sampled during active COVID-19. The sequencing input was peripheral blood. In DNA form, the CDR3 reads TGTGCCAGCAGAGTCACAGGGGCAGGGGCCAACGTCCTGACTTTC. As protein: CASRVTGAGANVLTF.